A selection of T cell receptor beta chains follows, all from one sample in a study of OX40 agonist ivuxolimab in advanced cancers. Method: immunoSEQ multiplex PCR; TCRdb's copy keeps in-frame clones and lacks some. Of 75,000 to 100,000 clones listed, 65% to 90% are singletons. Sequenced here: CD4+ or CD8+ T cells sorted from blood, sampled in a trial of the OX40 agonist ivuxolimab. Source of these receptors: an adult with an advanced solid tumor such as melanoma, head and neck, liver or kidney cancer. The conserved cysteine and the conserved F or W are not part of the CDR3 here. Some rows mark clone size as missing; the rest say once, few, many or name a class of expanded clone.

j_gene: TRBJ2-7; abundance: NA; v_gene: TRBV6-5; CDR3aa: ASSYSRLAGGNEQY
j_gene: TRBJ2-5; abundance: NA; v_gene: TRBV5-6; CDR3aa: ASSLMTRETQY
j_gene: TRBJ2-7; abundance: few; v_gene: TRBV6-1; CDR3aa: ASSSAGGGSYEQY
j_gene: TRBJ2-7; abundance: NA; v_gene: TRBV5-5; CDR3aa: ASSLGPGQIYEQY
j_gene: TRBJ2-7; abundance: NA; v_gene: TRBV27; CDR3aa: ASGRGYEQY
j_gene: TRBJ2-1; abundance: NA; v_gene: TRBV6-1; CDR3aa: ASSAVVAFLAGGLNEQF
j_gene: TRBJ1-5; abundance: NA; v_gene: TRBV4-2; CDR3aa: ASSPIRQPNQPQH
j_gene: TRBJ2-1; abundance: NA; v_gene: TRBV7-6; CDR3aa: ASSSGTSAYNEQF
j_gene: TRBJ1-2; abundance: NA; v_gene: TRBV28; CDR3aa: ASSTPGVGPGGYT
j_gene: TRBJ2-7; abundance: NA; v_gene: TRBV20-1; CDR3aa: SARLAHEQY
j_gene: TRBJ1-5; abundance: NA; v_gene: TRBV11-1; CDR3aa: ASSPGGNQPQH
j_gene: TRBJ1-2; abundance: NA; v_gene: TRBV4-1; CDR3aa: ASSRRTGGEGDGYT
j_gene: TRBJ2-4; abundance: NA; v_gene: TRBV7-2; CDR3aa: ASTQQGPKNIQY
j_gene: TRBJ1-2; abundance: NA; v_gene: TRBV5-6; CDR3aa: ASSFRDGLGGYT
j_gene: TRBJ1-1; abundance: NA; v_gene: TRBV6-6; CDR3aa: ASSARITEAF
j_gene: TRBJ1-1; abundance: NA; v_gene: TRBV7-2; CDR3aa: ASSRARLTEAF
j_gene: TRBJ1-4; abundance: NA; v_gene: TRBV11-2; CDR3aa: ASSPTGGTNEKLF
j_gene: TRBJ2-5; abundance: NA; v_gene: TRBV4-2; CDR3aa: ASSQEQGGETQY
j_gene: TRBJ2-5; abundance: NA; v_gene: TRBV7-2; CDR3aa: ASSLAGGSQETQY
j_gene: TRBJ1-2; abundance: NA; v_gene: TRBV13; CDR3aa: ASSSWGGSRFGYT
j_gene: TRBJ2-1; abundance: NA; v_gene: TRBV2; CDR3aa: ASRQTLSYNEQF
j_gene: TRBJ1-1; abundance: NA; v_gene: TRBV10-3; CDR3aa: AIREGQGKVEAF